The present entry profiles one TCR beta chain with its context. The antigen is undetermined. This CDR3 spans 13 amino acids. CDR1 and CDR2 (germline): SGHAT, FQNNGV. Trimming removed 5 bases at V and 0 bases at J, with 8 bases between. This record comes from a study of cytomegalovirus exposure and HLA in healthy donors. Study observations and caveats: Several of the most significant clusters appeared, in a later analysis, to be linked to common viral pathogens.

In the PCR, 60 Vbeta and 13 Jbeta primers were used. This table comes from immunoSEQ multiplex PCR, and its TCRdb copy is limited to in-frame clones, with some not included. The data contain some 90,000 clones, about 80% of them seen just once; the ten biggest clones take up about 9.3%. This TCR was sampled from a human donor in good health. The gene calls are TRBV11-2 and TRBJ2-7, with D uncertain. Sequenced material: PBMCs. CDR3 sequence reads: CASSPAISYEQYF. The CDR3, as DNA: TGTGCCAGCAGCCCCGCTATCTCCTACGAGCAGTACTTC.